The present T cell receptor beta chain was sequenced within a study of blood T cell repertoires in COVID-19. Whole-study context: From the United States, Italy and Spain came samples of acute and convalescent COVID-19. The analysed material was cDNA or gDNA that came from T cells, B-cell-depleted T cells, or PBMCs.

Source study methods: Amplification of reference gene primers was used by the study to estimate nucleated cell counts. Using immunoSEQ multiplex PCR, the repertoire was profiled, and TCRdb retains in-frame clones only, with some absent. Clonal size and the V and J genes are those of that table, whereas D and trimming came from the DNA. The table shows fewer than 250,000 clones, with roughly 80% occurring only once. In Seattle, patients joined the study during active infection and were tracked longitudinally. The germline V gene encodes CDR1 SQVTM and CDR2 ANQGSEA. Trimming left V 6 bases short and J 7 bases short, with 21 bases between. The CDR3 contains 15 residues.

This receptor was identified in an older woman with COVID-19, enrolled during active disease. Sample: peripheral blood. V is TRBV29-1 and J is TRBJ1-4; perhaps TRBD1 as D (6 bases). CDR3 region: CSVLPLGGLGEKLFF. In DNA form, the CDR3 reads TGCAGCGTCCTCCCCTTGGGGGGGCTGGGTGAAAAACTGTTTTTT.